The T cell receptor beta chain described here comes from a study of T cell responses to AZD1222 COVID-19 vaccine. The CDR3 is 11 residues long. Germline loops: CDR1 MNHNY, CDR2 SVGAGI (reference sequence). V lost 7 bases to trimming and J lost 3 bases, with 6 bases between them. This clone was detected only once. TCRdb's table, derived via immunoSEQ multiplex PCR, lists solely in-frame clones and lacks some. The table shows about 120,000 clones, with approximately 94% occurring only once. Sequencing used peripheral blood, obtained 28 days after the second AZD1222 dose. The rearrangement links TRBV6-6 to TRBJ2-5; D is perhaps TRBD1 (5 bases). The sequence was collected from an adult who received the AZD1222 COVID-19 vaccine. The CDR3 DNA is TGTGCCAGCAAACAGGAAGAGACCCAGTACTTC. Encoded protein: CASKQEETQYF.